The 7 T cell receptor beta chains presented below share a single source sample, sequenced in a study of T cell repertoires in cytomegalovirus infection. TCRdb re-derived calls from the reads in MiXCR, one entry per CDR3 protein. This table holds about 360,000 distinct CDR3 sequences, roughly 18% found once. Sequenced sample: PBMCs. The receptors originated from a human donor in good health (CMV status not recorded). Some clones in this sample may be carry-over from other donors' samples.

CDR3 nucleotide sequence: TGTGCCAGTAGTATAGCGGGCAGGGATGAGCAGTTCTTC. Translated: CASSIAGRDEQFF. V gene TRBV19 combines with J gene TRBJ2-1; tentative D call: TRBD1 (5 bases). CDR1 and CDR2 (germline): LNHDA, SQIVND (reference sequence). Trimming removed 1 base from V and 8 bases from J, with 9 bases in between. CDR3 length equals 13 residues.

The chain has TRBV5-4 and TRBJ2-5, with unresolved D. The ends were cut back, 0 bases at V and 5 bases at J, with 14 bases in the middle. The CDR3 extends over 15 amino acids. CDR1 is SGHNT and CDR2 is YYREEE in the germline V gene (reference sequence). The CDR3 nucleotides are TGTGCCAGCAGCTTGGATAGTCTGTCAGTCGAGACCCAGTACTTC. Translating gives CASSLDSLSVETQYF.

This clonotype was recorded many times. This chain uses TRBV7-2 with TRBJ2-7, with 8 bases lining up with TRBD1. The CDR3 has 13 residues. CDR1 SGHTA and CDR2 FQGNSA come from the germline V gene. V lost 6 bases and J lost 4; bases outside the gene matches: 5. The CDR3 region has the DNA TGTGCCAGCAGTCGTAGACAGGGGTACGAGCAGTACTTC. Protein: CASSRRQGYEQYF.

This clonotype was seen more than once but under ten times. The chain employs TRBV9 and TRBJ2-1; tentative D call: TRBD2 (6 bases). V lost 2 bases and J lost 2, with 11 bases in between. The CDR3 spans 15 residues. In germline, CDR1 is SGDLS, CDR2 YYNGEE. For the CDR3, the DNA is TGTGCCAGCAGCGTTCTTAGCGGAACCTACAATGAGCAGTTCTTC. Protein product: CASSVLSGTYNEQFF.

This clonotype has a count of ten or more. The chain has TRBV19 and TRBJ1-6; TRBD1 matches at 9 bases. V gave up 8 bases and J gave up 10 bases; unmatched junction bases: 6. The V gene's germline CDR1 is LNHDA and CDR2 SQIVND (reference sequence). There are 13 residues in the CDR3. This CDR3 is CASPPDRGSPLHF. CDR3 in DNA: TGTGCCAGTCCCCCGGACAGGGGATCACCCCTCCACTTT.

This sequence joins TRBV7-6 and TRBJ2-7; weak D call: TRBD2 (6 bases). This CDR3 has 15 residues. Germline CDR1 SGHVS, CDR2 FNYEAQ. V lost 5 bases, J lost 6 bases, and 20 bases lay in between. CDR3 DNA: TGTGCCAGCAGCCCTTTGGGACTGGAGTCGAGCGAGCAGTACTTC. Translated: CASSPLGLESSEQYF.

The chain uses TRBV28 and TRBJ1-3; D might be TRBD1 (6 bases). V dropped 5 bases and J dropped 2 bases, with 13 bases sitting between them. From germline, CDR1 is MDHEN and CDR2 SYDVKM. This CDR3 comprises 15 residues. CDR3 sequence (DNA): TGTGCCAGCAGTATAGGGGGGGACACTGGAAACACCATATATTTT. The encoded protein is CASSIGGDTGNTIYF.